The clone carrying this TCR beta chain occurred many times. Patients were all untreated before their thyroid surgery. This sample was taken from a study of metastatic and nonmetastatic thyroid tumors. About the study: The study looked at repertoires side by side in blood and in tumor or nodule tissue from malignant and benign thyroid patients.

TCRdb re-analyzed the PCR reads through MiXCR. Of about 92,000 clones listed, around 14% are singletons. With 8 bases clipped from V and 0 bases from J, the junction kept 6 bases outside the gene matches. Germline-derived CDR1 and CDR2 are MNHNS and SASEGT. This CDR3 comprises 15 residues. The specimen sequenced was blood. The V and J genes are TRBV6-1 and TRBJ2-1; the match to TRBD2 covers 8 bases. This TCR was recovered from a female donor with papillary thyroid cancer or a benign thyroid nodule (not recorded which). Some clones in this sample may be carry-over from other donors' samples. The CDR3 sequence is CASPRGGPSYNEQFF. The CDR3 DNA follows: TGTGCCAGCCCCCGGGGGGGGCCCTCCTACAATGAGCAGTTCTTC.